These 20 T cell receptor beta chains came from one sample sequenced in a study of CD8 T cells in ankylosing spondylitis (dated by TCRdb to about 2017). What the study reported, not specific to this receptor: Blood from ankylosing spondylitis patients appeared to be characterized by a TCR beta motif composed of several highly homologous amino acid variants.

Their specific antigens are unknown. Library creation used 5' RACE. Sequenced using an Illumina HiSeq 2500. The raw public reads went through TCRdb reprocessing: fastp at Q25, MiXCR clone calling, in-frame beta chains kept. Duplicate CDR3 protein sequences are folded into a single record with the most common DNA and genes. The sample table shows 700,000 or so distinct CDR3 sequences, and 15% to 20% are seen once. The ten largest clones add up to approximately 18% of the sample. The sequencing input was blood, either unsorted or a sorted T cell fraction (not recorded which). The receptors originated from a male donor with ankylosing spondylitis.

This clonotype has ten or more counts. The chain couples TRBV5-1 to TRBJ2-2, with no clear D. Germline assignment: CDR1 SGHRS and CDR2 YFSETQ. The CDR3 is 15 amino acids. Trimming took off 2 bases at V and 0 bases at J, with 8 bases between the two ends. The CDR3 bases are TGCGCCAGCAGCTTAATCGACTCGAACACCGGGGAGCTGTTTTTT. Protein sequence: CASSLIDSNTGELFF.

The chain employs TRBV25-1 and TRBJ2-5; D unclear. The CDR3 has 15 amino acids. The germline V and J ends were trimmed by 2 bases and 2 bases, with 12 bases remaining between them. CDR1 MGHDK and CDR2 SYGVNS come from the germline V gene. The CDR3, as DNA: TGTGCCAGCAGTGAAACTCGGTCACTTCAAGAGACCCAGTACTTC. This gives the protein CASSETRSLQETQYF.

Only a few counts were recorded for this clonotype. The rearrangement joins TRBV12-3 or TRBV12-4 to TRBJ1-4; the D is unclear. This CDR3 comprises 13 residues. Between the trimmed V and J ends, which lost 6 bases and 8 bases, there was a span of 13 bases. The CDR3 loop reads CASSRRMGEKLFF. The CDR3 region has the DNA TGTGCCAGCAGCAGACGAATGGGGGAAAAACTGTTTTTT.

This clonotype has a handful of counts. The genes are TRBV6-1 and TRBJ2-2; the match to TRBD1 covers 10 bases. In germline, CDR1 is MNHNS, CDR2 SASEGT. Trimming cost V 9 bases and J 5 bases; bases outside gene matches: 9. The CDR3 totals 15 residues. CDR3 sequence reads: CASFTGTGETGELFF. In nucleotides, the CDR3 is TGTGCCAGTTTCACCGGGACAGGGGAAACCGGGGAGCTGTTTTTT.

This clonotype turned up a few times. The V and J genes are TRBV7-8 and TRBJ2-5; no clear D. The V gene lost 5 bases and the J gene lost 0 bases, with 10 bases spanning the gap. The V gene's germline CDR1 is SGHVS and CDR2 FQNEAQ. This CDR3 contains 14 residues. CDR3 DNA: TGTGCCAGCAGCCCCCGACAATACCAAGAGACCCAGTACTTC. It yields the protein CASSPRQYQETQYF.

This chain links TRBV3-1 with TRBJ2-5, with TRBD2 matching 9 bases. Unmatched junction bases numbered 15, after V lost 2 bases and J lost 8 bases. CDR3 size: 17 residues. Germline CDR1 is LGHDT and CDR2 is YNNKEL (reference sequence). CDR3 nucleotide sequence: TGTGCCAGCAGCCAAACGCGGGGGGGACTAGCCGTCGAAACCCAGTACTTC. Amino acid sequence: CASSQTRGGLAVETQYF.

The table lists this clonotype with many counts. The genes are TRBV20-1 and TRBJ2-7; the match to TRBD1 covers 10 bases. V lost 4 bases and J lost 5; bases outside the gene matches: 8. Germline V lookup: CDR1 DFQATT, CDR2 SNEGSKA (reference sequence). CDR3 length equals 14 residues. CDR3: CSAKAGTGVNEQYF. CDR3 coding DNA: TGCAGTGCTAAAGCGGGGACAGGGGTAAACGAGCAGTACTTC.

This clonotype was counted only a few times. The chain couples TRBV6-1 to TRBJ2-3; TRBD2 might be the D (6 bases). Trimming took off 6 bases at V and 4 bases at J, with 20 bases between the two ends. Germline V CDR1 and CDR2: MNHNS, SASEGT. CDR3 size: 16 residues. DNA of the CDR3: TGTGCCAGCAGCCGGAATAGCGGAGGGTGGGCAGATACGCAGTATTTT. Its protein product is CASSRNSGGWADTQYF.

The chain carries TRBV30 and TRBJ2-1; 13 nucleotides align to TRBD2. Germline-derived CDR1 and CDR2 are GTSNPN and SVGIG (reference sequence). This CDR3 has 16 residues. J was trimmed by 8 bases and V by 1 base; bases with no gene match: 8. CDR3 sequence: CAWSAGTSGVQDEQFF. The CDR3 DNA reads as TGTGCCTGGAGTGCCGGGACTAGCGGGGTTCAGGATGAGCAGTTCTTC.

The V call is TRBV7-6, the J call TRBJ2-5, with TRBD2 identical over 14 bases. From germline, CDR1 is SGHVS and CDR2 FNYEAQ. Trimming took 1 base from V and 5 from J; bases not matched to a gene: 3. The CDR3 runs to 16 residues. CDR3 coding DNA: TGTGCCAGCAGCTTAGTGACTAGCGGGAGGGTGGAGACCCAGTACTTC. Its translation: CASSLVTSGRVETQYF.

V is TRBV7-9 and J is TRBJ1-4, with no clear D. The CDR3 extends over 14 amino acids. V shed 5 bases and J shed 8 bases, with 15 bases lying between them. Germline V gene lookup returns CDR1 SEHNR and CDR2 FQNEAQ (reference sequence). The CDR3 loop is CASSPGVRGEKLFF. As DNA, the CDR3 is TGTGCCAGCAGCCCGGGTGTGCGTGGGGAAAAACTGTTTTTT.

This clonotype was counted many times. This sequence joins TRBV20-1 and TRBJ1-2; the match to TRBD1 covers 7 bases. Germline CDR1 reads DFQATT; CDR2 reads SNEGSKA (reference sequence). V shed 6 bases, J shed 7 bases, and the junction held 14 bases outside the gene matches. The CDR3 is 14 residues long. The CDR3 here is CSAASQGSIGGYTF. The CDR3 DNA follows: TGCAGTGCCGCCTCACAGGGGTCGATCGGTGGCTACACCTTC.

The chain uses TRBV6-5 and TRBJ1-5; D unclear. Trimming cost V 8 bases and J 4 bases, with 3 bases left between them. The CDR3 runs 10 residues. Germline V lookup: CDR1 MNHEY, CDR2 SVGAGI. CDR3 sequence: CASGNQPQHF. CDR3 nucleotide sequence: TGTGCCAGCGGGAATCAGCCCCAGCATTTT.

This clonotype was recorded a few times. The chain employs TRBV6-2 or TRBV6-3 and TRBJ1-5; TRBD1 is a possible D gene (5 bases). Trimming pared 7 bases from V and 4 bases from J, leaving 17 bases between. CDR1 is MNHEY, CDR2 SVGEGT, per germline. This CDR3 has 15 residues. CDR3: CASTQGWDGNQPQHF. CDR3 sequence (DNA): TGTGCCAGCACCCAAGGATGGGACGGGAATCAGCCCCAGCATTTT.

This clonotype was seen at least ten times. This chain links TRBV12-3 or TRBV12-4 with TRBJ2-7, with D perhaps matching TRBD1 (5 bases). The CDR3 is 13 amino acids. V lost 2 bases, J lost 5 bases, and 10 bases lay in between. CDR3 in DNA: TGTGCCAGCAGTTTACAGGGTGTCCACGAGCAGTACTTC. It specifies CASSLQGVHEQYF.

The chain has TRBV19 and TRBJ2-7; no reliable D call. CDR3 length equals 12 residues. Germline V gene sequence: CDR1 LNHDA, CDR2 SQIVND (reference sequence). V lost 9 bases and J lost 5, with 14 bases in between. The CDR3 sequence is CARPFELDEQYF. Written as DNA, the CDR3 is TGTGCCAGACCGTTCGAGCTTGACGAGCAGTACTTC.

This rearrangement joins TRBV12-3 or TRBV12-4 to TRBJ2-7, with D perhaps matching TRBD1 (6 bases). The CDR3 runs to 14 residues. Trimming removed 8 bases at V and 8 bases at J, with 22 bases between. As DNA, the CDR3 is TGTGCCAGCGGGTGGGGGCGCAGGTCTACGCAGCAGTACTTC. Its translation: CASGWGRRSTQQYF.

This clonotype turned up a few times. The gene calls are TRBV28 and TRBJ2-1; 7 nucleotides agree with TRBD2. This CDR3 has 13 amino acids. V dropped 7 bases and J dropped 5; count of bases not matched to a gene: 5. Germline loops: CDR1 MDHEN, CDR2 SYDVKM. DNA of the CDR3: TGTGCCAGCACGGGGGGTTACCACAATGAGCAGTTCTTC. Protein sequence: CASTGGYHNEQFF.

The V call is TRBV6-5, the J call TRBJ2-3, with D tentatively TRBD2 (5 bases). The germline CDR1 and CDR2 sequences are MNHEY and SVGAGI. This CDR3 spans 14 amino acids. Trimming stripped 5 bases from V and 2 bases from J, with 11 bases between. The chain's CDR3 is CASSNRDYTDTQYF. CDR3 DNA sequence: TGTGCCAGCAGTAACCGGGATTACACAGATACGCAGTATTTT.

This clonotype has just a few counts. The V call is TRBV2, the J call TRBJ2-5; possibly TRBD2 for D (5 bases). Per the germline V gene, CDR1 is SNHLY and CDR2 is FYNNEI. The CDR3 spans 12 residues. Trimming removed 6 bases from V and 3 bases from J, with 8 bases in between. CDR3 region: CASRVAKETQYF. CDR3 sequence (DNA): TGTGCCAGCAGAGTAGCGAAAGAGACCCAGTACTTC.